What follows describes a single T cell receptor (beta chain). The CDR3 extends over 13 amino acids. V shed 5 bases and J shed 8 bases, with 15 bases lying between them. Germline V CDR1 and CDR2: SGHNT, YENEEA. The data belong to a study of blood T cell repertoires in COVID-19. Per the authors' pipeline: The assay estimated nucleated cells by amplifying reference gene primers. Assay used: immunoSEQ multiplex PCR; TCRdb lists only in-frame clones, some missing. D and trimming were read from the DNA, whereas the V and J calls and clone size are those reported in that table. The data hold a few hundred thousand clones, with around nine tenths observed a single time.

What was sequenced was peripheral blood. This rearrangement joins TRBV11-3 to TRBJ1-2; D is unclear. The clonotype was recovered from a woman aged 60 to 75 with COVID-19, enrolled during active disease. The CDR3 is CASSRTAAAGYTF. In DNA form, the CDR3 reads TGTGCCAGCAGCCGAACGGCGGCGGCCGGCTACACCTTC.